These 22 T cell receptor beta chains originate from one sample sequenced in a study of blood T cell repertoires in COVID-19. Only in-frame clones appear in the TCRdb table, and some are missing; sequencing was by immunoSEQ multiplex PCR. The sample lists about 160,000 clones, 85% seen once, with over 5% in the top ten. Material: peripheral blood. The receptors come from a woman in her forties or fifties with COVID-19, enrolled during active disease.

The genes are TRBV19 and TRBJ1-3; perhaps TRBD1 as D (5 bases). Germline-derived CDR1 and CDR2 are LNHDA and SQIVND (reference sequence). The CDR3 consists of 15 residues. Trimming removed 6 bases at V and 4 bases at J, with 16 bases between. CDR3 residues: CASSDAGYYGNTIYF. In DNA form, the CDR3 reads TGTGCCAGTAGCGATGCAGGGTATTACGGAAACACCATATATTTT.

The chain couples TRBV18 to TRBJ1-3, with TRBD1 matching 9 bases. V shed 3 bases, J shed 0 bases, and the junction held 6 bases outside the gene matches. The CDR3 is 17 amino acids. Looked up from germline, CDR1 is KGHSH and CDR2 is LQKENI. The CDR3 loop reads CASSPFGQGPSGNTIYF. As DNA, the CDR3 is TGTGCCAGCTCACCTTTCGGACAGGGGCCCTCTGGAAACACCATATATTTT.

The gene calls are TRBV29-1 and TRBJ1-1, with TRBD1 matching 7 bases. This CDR3 contains 13 residues. Germline CDR1 SQVTM, CDR2 ANQGSEA. After removal of 6 bases from V and 2 bases from J, the junction contained 6 bases not matched to a gene. The CDR3 bases are TGCAGCGTCACCGGGACAGACAACACTGAAGCTTTCTTT. Protein product: CSVTGTDNTEAFF. Full variable domain (missing parts from reference TRBV29-1 and TRBJ1-1): SAVISQKPSRDICQRGTSLTIQCQVDSQVTMMFWYRQQPGQSLTLIATANQGSEATYESGFVIDKFPISRPNLTFSTLTVSNMSPEDSSIYLCSVTGTDNTEAFFGQGTRLTVV.

This chain joins TRBV2 and TRBJ2-3; D remains unclear. CDR3 length: 11 amino acids. Germline V gene sequence: CDR1 SNHLY, CDR2 FYNNEI. Trimming took off 8 bases at V and 5 bases at J, with 8 bases between the two ends. CDR3 in amino acids: CASGARDTQYF. CDR3 nucleotide sequence: TGTGCCAGCGGAGCCCGAGATACGCAGTATTTT.

The V call is TRBV30, the J call TRBJ2-7; 9 bases are shared with TRBD1. There are 13 residues in the CDR3. The germline CDR1 and CDR2 sequences are GTSNPN and SVGIG (reference sequence). J gave up 5 bases and V 5 bases, and 7 bases lay outside the gene matches. CDR3 sequence reads: CAWLRDRVNEQYF. The CDR3 DNA sequence: TGTGCCTGGCTCCGGGACAGGGTCAACGAGCAGTACTTC. Together with reference TRBV30 and TRBJ2-7, the CDR3 gives the full variable domain: SQTIHQWPATLVQPVGSPLSLECTVEGTSNPNLYWYRQAAGRGLQLLFYSVGIGQISSEVPQNLSASRPQDRQFILSSKKLLLSDSGFYLCAWLRDRVNEQYFGPGTRLTVT.

The J gene is TRBJ2-2, the V gene TRBV6-1, with D perhaps matching TRBD2 (5 bases). The CDR3 contains 16 residues. V was clipped by 4 bases and J by 8 bases, with 20 bases between them. Germline CDR1 reads MNHNS; CDR2 reads SASEGT. The CDR3 DNA reads TGTGCCAGCAGTGCTAGTGTTACTCGGGGTCTGGGGGAGCTGTTTTTT. Protein sequence: CASSASVTRGLGELFF.

The J gene is TRBJ1-4, the V gene TRBV7-9; 8 bases fit TRBD1. V lost 5 bases and J lost 8; bases outside the gene matches: 7. This CDR3 region has 14 residues. The V gene's germline CDR1 is SEHNR and CDR2 FQNEAQ (reference sequence). CDR3 nucleotides: TGTGCCAGCAGCGGGACAGGATCAAGAGAAAAACTGTTTTTT. It yields the protein CASSGTGSREKLFF.

The V gene is TRBV6-4, the J gene TRBJ2-2; D perhaps matches TRBD1 (6 bases). The CDR3 consists of 17 residues. From germline, CDR1 is MRHNA and CDR2 SNTAGT. V lost 0 bases and J lost 5, with 16 bases in between. In DNA form, the CDR3 reads TGTGCCAGCAGTGACTCCAGGGTGGGGGCTATGACCGGGGAGCTGTTTTTT. It specifies CASSDSRVGAMTGELFF.

The J gene is TRBJ2-1, the V gene TRBV14; 7 bases fit TRBD1. The germline CDR1 and CDR2 sequences are SGHDN and FVKESK. The CDR3 extends over 16 amino acids. With V trimmed by 2 bases and J by 3 bases, 7 bases remained unmatched. CDR3 loop: CASSQLTGPGYNEQFF. The CDR3 region has the DNA TGTGCCAGCAGCCAACTGACAGGGCCTGGCTACAATGAGCAGTTCTTC.

This chain connects TRBV28 to TRBJ2-5; 8 bases align to TRBD1. Germline assignment: CDR1 MDHEN and CDR2 SYDVKM. J was trimmed by 1 base and V by 5 bases; bases with no gene match: 6. The CDR3 is 15 amino acids. The CDR3 coding sequence is TGTGCCAGCAGTCCCCAGGGGGCTACCCAAGAGACCCAGTACTTC. The encoded protein is CASSPQGATQETQYF.

The CDR3 sequence: CARSFEVRSYNSPLHF. The DNA for the CDR3 is TGTGCCAGAAGCTTTGAAGTCAGGTCCTATAATTCACCCCTCCACTTT. The chain combines TRBV5-3 with TRBJ1-6; D gene uncertain. TRBV5-3 is known as an ORF, though its function is uncertain. Trimming stripped 2 bases from V and 1 base from J, with 10 bases between. This CDR3 comprises 16 residues.

This clone occurred a few times. This chain connects TRBV7-9 to TRBJ1-1; D gene uncertain. CDR1 and CDR2 (germline): SEHNR, FQNEAQ (reference sequence). V lost 5 bases and J 10 bases, leaving 14 bases between the germline ends. The CDR3 sequence is 12 residues long. The CDR3 is CASSRGSVGAFF. The DNA for the CDR3 is TGTGCCAGCAGCCGAGGTTCAGTTGGAGCTTTCTTT.

This rearrangement joins TRBV7-3 to TRBJ2-2, with 11 nucleotides matching TRBD2. The V gene's germline CDR1 is SGHTA and CDR2 FQGTGA. V lost 4 bases, J lost 2 bases, and 12 bases stayed unmatched. The length of the CDR3 is 19 residues. The CDR3 coding sequence is TGTGCCAGCAGCTACGTCCCAGTTAGCGGGGGGGTTAACACCGGGGAGCTGTTTTTT. The encoded protein is CASSYVPVSGGVNTGELFF.

V gene TRBV4-3 combines with J gene TRBJ2-3; D is undetermined. The CDR3 runs to 17 residues. The germline CDR1 and CDR2 sequences are LGHNA and YSLEER. V lost 5 bases and J lost 0, with 18 bases in between. The CDR3 here is CASSNHPVARSTDTQYF. DNA of the CDR3: TGCGCCAGCAGCAATCACCCAGTTGCCCGCAGCACAGATACGCAGTATTTT.

This chain uses TRBV5-6 with TRBJ2-7, with TRBD2 matching over 7 bases. The CDR3 has 14 amino acids. Germline CDR1 SGHDT, CDR2 YYEEEE. The V segment lost 0 bases and the J segment 1 base; nucleotides outside the gene matches: 1. This chain's CDR3 is CASSLGEGSYEQYF. Written as DNA, the CDR3 is TGTGCCAGCAGCTTGGGGGAGGGGTCCTACGAGCAGTACTTC.

This clone was observed a handful of times. This rearrangement joins TRBV24-1 to TRBJ2-7, with a weak D call TRBD2 (5 bases). CDR1 is KGHDR and CDR2 is SFDVKD in the germline V gene. Trimming cost V 7 bases and J 4 bases, with 13 bases left between them. The CDR3 runs 13 residues. The CDR3 is CATRGADCYEQYF. CDR3 sequence (DNA): TGTGCCACCAGGGGAGCTGATTGTTACGAGCAGTACTTC.

The chain is built from TRBV11-2 and TRBJ2-5; the match to TRBD2 covers 10 bases. This CDR3 has 14 amino acids. The V gene's germline CDR1 is SGHAT and CDR2 FQNNGV. V shed 6 bases, J shed 5 bases, and the junction held 6 bases outside the gene matches. CDR3 in DNA: TGTGCCAGCAGAATAGCGGGGGGAGACGAGACCCAGTACTTC. Its translation: CASRIAGGDETQYF.

The chain has TRBV5-4 and TRBJ2-3; TRBD2 matches at 8 bases. CDR3 length: 15 amino acids. Germline CDR1 SGHNT, CDR2 YYREEE (reference sequence). V trimming: 3 bases; J trimming: 2 bases; junction bases outside the gene matches: 5. CDR3 sequence (DNA): TGTGCCAGCAGCTCAGCGGGGGACCCCACAGATACGCAGTATTTT. It codes for CASSSAGDPTDTQYF.

V is TRBV12-3 or TRBV12-4 and J is TRBJ1-3, with D tentatively TRBD1 (6 bases). This CDR3 has 13 amino acids. Trimming pared 7 bases from V and 4 bases from J, leaving 11 bases between. CDR3 amino acids: CASTWDIGNTIYF. The CDR3 nucleotides are TGTGCCAGCACCTGGGACATCGGAAACACCATATATTTT.

In its sample, this clone was seen once. This chain links TRBV12-5 with TRBJ1-2, with 7 nucleotides matching TRBD1. Germline V lookup: CDR1 LGHNT, CDR2 FRNRAP. This CDR3 spans 12 amino acids. The trim removed 7 bases at V and 3 bases at J, leaving 2 bases unmatched. The CDR3 DNA follows: TGTGCTAGTGCTCAGGGGGACTATGGCTACACCTTC. Amino acid sequence: CASAQGDYGYTF.

This clone is a singleton in its sample. The chain couples TRBV5-4 to TRBJ2-5; 11 bases line up with TRBD1. V gave up 4 bases and J gave up 0 bases; unmatched junction bases: 5. The CDR3 totals 16 residues. The V gene's germline CDR1 is SGHNT and CDR2 YYREEE (reference sequence). This chain's CDR3 is CASSPGQGVYQETQYF. DNA for the CDR3: TGTGCCAGCAGCCCGGGACAGGGGGTTTACCAAGAGACCCAGTACTTC.

This rearrangement joins TRBV11-3 to TRBJ1-2; 11 bases map to TRBD1. The CDR3 sequence is 15 residues long. Germline-derived CDR1 and CDR2 are SGHNT and YENEEA. V was clipped by 2 bases and J by 6 bases; unmatched bases: 5. The CDR3 reads CASSLPGQGVNGYTF. For the CDR3, the DNA is TGTGCCAGCAGCTTACCGGGACAGGGGGTGAATGGCTACACCTTC. Filled out from reference TRBV11-3 and TRBJ1-2, the complete variable domain reads EAGVVQSPRYKIIEKKQPVAFWCNPISGHNTLYWYLQNLGQGPELLIRYENEEAVDDSQLPKDRFSAERLKGVDSTLKIQPAELGDSAVYLCASSLPGQGVNGYTFGSGTRLTVV.